These 21 T cell receptor beta chains share one sample of origin, sequenced in a study of blood T cells in healthy people across ages. A second PCR of about 6 to 12 cycles used a sample-barcoded 5' primer and a J-beta primer mix. TCRdb itself ran the 5' RACE reads through MiXCR, one entry per CDR3 protein. The table shows 1.8 million or so distinct CDR3 sequences, with 39% occurring only once. Source material: blood. These receptors came from a human donor in good health.

This chain joins TRBV27 and TRBJ2-3; 7 bases map to TRBD2. The CDR3 length is 16 residues. Losses at the gene ends were 5 bases for V and 2 bases for J; bases not matched to a gene: 10. Germline V gene sequence: CDR1 MNHEY, CDR2 SMNVEV (reference sequence). CDR3 in DNA: TGTGCCAGCAGTACCCAAGCGGGGATCTACACAGATACGCAGTATTTT. Translating it yields CASSTQAGIYTDTQYF.

This clonotype was counted between two and nine times. This chain links TRBV7-2 with TRBJ2-6; no clear D gene. Trimming took off 2 bases at V and 1 base at J, with 12 bases between the two ends. The CDR3 is made up of 17 amino acids. Germline loops: CDR1 SGHTA, CDR2 FQGNSA. Here the CDR3 DNA reads TGTGCCAGCAGCTTATTTGGGGTTCATTCTGGGGCCAACGTCCTGACTTTC. Translating it yields CASSLFGVHSGANVLTF.

The rearrangement joins TRBV15 to TRBJ1-1; D gene unclear. CDR1 and CDR2 (germline): LNHNV, YYDKDF (reference sequence). Trimming took off 3 bases at V and 0 bases at J, with 5 bases between the two ends. The CDR3 length is 13 residues. The CDR3 DNA is TGTGCCACCAGCAGGGAAATGAACACTGAAGCTTTCTTT. It translates to CATSREMNTEAFF.

The rearrangement uses TRBV21-1 and TRBJ2-5; the table calls TRBD1, which could not be checked here. TRBV21-1 is a pseudogene. The CDR3 is made up of 15 amino acids. CDR3 sequence reads: CVPNGGRPAQETQYF. The CDR3 DNA sequence: TGTGTCCCCAACGGGGGGCGCCCCGCCCAAGAGACCCAGTACTTC.

This clonotype was seen a handful of times. This clone may be a read error of a much larger clone one base away. The rearrangement links TRBV6-5 to TRBJ2-1; 12 bases fit TRBD2. The J call is doubtful: the DNA matches TRBJ2-7 better. This CDR3 is built from 14 residues. CDR1 and CDR2 (germline): MNHEY, SVGAGI. CDR3 protein: CASSLAGGDNEQYF. The CDR3 region has the DNA TGTGCCAGCAGTCTAGCGGGGGGGGACAATGAGCAGTACTTC.

This clonotype has just a few counts. This rearrangement joins TRBV20-1 to TRBJ2-1; 10 nucleotides agree with TRBD2. Per the germline V gene, CDR1 is DFQATT and CDR2 is SNEGSKA (reference sequence). This CDR3 spans 15 amino acids. The ends lost 0 bases at V and 8 bases at J; junction bases unmatched: 7. CDR3 nucleotides: TGCAGTGCTAGAGATTCGGTAGCGGGGGGTGATGAGCAGTTCTTC. Encoded protein: CSARDSVAGGDEQFF.

The chain combines TRBV6-5 with TRBJ2-3; TRBD2 agrees at 8 bases. V was pared by 0 bases and J by 1 base, with 12 bases of the junction left unmatched. CDR3 size: 19 residues. Germline V lookup: CDR1 MNHEY, CDR2 SVGAGI. The CDR3 region is CASSYSAGGSRGGTDTQYF. The DNA of the CDR3 is TGTGCCAGCAGTTACTCGGCGGGGGGCTCGAGAGGAGGCACAGATACGCAGTATTTT.

The rearrangement uses TRBV5-1 and TRBJ1-2, with D perhaps TRBD1 (5 bases). CDR1 is SGHRS and CDR2 is YFSETQ in the germline V gene. Trimming cost V 8 bases and J 5 bases, with 19 bases left between them. The CDR3 runs to 14 residues. DNA for the CDR3: TGCGCCAGTAACGGGGACGGCTTATTATATGGCTACACCTTC. Amino acid sequence: CASNGDGLLYGYTF.

The V gene is TRBV29-1, the J gene TRBJ1-2; D is possibly TRBD1 (6 bases). The CDR3 consists of 11 residues. Trimming pared 5 bases from V and 8 bases from J, leaving 12 bases between. CDR1 and CDR2 (germline): SQVTM, ANQGSEA. CDR3 nucleotide sequence: TGCAGCGTTTGGGGGGCGCGAGGCTACACCTTC. It codes for CSVWGARGYTF.

The CDR3 protein is CSASMEWSETQYF. In DNA form, the CDR3 reads TGCAGTGCCTCAATGGAGTGGTCAGAGACCCAGTACTTC. The V gene is TRBV20-1, the J gene TRBJ2-5, with D hard to call. Trimming took 6 bases from V and 4 from J, leaving 15 bases between them. In germline, CDR1 is DFQATT, CDR2 SNEGSKA (reference sequence). The CDR3 spans 13 residues.

The V gene is TRBV7-2, the J gene TRBJ2-7; 9 bases align to TRBD1. The CDR3 loop spans 14 amino acids. Germline V gene lookup returns CDR1 SGHTA and CDR2 FQGNSA. The V gene end was trimmed by 5 bases and the J gene end by 4 bases; junction bases not matched to a gene: 6. The CDR3 loop reads CASSRGTGLYEQYF. CDR3 coding DNA: TGTGCCAGCAGCCGAGGGACAGGGCTATACGAGCAGTACTTC.

A few counts support this clonotype. The gene calls are TRBV10-3 and TRBJ2-1; D may correspond to TRBD1 or TRBD2 (5 bases each). Trimming removed 9 bases from V and 0 bases from J, with 21 bases in between. The CDR3 has 17 residues. The germline V gene encodes CDR1 ENHRY and CDR2 SYGVKD. DNA for the CDR3: TGTGCCATGAGTCCCGGGACGGGGCTAAGCTCCTACAATGAGCAGTTCTTC. Its translation: CAMSPGTGLSSYNEQFF.

The V call is TRBV27, the J call TRBJ2-4, with TRBD1 identical over 7 bases. Trimming took 5 bases from V and 9 from J; bases not matched to a gene: 13. Germline CDR1 reads MNHEY; CDR2 reads SMNVEV (reference sequence). The length of the CDR3 is 15 residues. The CDR3 bases are TGTGCCAGCAGTGCGACAGGGCCCAGGGTAGGCATTCAGTACTTC. As protein: CASSATGPRVGIQYF.

This rearrangement joins TRBV2 to TRBJ2-7; TRBD2 agrees at 7 bases. With V trimmed by 3 bases and J by 0 bases, 5 bases remained unmatched. CDR3 length: 15 amino acids. Germline CDR1 SNHLY, CDR2 FYNNEI. CDR3 DNA: TGTGCCAGCAGTGATGGGGTAGCGGGCTCCTACGAGCAGTACTTC. This translates into CASSDGVAGSYEQYF.

The sample holds a few counts of this clonotype. The chain is built from TRBV28 and TRBJ2-1; 8 nucleotides match TRBD2. Germline CDR1 MDHEN, CDR2 SYDVKM. Trimming at V came to 5 bases and at J to 2 bases, leaving 11 bases not matched to a gene. The CDR3 totals 17 residues. CDR3 protein: CASSQLSLAETYNEQFF. The CDR3 bases are TGTGCCAGCAGTCAACTCTCACTAGCGGAAACCTACAATGAGCAGTTCTTC.

This chain joins TRBV6-6 and TRBJ1-4; unclear D gene. V was shortened by 3 bases and J by 8 bases, with 16 bases between the two germline ends. Germline CDR1 and CDR2: MNHNY and SVGAGI (reference sequence). The CDR3 covers 15 residues. Here the CDR3 reads CASSYLRGIGEKLFF. The DNA of the CDR3 is TGTGCCAGCAGTTATTTACGGGGAATTGGAGAAAAACTGTTTTTT.

V is TRBV12-3 or TRBV12-4 and J is TRBJ2-3; D is possibly TRBD1 (6 bases). The CDR3 has 16 amino acids. Trimming cost V 6 bases and J 4 bases, with 20 bases left between them. CDR3 DNA sequence: TGTGCCAGCAGCTTCAGCGCAGGGGCTTACGCAGATACGCAGTATTTT. As protein: CASSFSAGAYADTQYF.

This chain links TRBV5-6 with TRBJ2-3; D is undetermined. The CDR3 sequence is 13 residues long. V dropped 4 bases and J dropped 5 bases, with 11 bases sitting between them. Germline V gives CDR1 SGHDT, CDR2 YYEEEE. The CDR3 loop is CASSGVGIDTQYF. As DNA, the CDR3 is TGTGCCAGCAGCGGTGTGGGCATAGATACGCAGTATTTT.

This clonotype was found a few times. The chain combines TRBV6-2 or TRBV6-3 with TRBJ2-5; no definite D call. Germline V gives CDR1 MNHEY, CDR2 SVGEGT. Trimming shortened V by 0 bases and J by 3 bases, and 5 bases separated the two germline ends. The CDR3 has 13 residues. CDR3 nucleotides: TGTGCCAGCAGTTACTCGACTGAAGAGACCCAGTACTTC. The encoded protein is CASSYSTEETQYF.

This sequence joins TRBV5-5 and TRBJ2-4; 7 nucleotides align to TRBD2. V trimming: 4 bases; J trimming: 1 base; junction bases outside the gene matches: 11. The CDR3 spans 17 residues. The germline V gene has CDR1 SGHKS and CDR2 YYEKEE (reference sequence). CDR3 DNA sequence: TGTGCCAGCAGCAAACTATTTGGGCGGGAGGCCAAAAACATTCAGTACTTC. Translation gives CASSKLFGREAKNIQYF.

The V gene is TRBV7-3, the J gene TRBJ2-1; TRBD2 matches 14 bases. Germline-derived CDR1 and CDR2 are SGHTA and FQGTGA. After removal of 5 bases from V and 9 bases from J, the junction contained 9 bases not matched to a gene. CDR3 size: 16 residues. Here the CDR3 DNA reads TGTGCCAGCAGCCCCGGGACTAGCGGGAGTCTGGGTGAGCAGTTCTTC. Amino acid sequence: CASSPGTSGSLGEQFF.